This T cell receptor (beta chain) was captured in a study of T cells after yellow fever vaccination. Study-wide points: Among all clonotypes, a small share was observed in both CD4 and CD8 compartments. The booster response re-showed most primary clones: more than 95% CD4, approximately 85% CD8.

The CDR3 is 12 residues long. The V end was cut by 3 bases, the J end by 6 bases, with 9 bases between. This clonotype appeared many times. As yet, its antigen is unknown. TCRdb independently ran MiXCR on the 5' RACE reads; one entry per CDR3 protein. The data hold under 150,000 distinct CDR3 sequences, with about 7.7% observed a single time. Sequences were derived from CD4+ T cells sorted from PBMCs, sampled 5 days after the yellow fever booster vaccination. V is TRBV23-1 and J is TRBJ2-7; no clear D. TRBV23-1 is known as an ORF, though its function is uncertain. The source is a young man who received the YFV17D yellow fever vaccine. CDR3 nucleotide sequence: TGCGCCAGCAGTCATGACCGATCCGAGCAGTACTTC. Translation gives CASSHDRSEQYF.